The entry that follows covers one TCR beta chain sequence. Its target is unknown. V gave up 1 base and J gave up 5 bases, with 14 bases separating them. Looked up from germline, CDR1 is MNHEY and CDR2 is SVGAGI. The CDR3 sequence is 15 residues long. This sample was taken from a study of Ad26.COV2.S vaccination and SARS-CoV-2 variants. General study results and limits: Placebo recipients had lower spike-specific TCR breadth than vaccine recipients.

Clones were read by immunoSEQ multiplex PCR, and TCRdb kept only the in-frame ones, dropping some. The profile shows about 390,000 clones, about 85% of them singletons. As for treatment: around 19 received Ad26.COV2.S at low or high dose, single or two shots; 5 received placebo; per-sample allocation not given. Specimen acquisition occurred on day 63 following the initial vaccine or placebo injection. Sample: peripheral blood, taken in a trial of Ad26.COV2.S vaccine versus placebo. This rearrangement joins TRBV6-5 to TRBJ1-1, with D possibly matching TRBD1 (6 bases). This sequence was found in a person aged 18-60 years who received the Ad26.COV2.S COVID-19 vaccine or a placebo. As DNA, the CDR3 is TGTGCCAGCAGTTACTTGAGGGGGGGTCGTACTGAAGCTTTCTTT. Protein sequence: CASSYLRGGRTEAFF.